The present T cell receptor (beta chain) was sequenced within a study of early T cells in non-severe SARS-CoV-2 infection. A single record per CDR3 protein comes from TCRdb applying MiXCR to the 5' RACE reads. The table has tens of thousands of distinct CDR3 sequences, 13% seen once. The J segment lost 0 bases and the V segment lost 5 bases, leaving 12 bases of the junction unmatched. The germline gives CDR1 SGHVS, CDR2 FQNEAQ. This CDR3 spans 17 amino acids. This TCR derives from an adult who was a healthcare worker with PCR-confirmed SARS-CoV-2 infection or an uninfected control (not recorded which). Material for sequencing was whole blood. V and J are TRBV7-8 and TRBJ2-7; 8 bases line up with TRBD2. This chain's CDR3 is CASSGSYRGGFSYEQYF. For the CDR3, the DNA is TGTGCCAGCAGCGGATCGTATCGCGGGGGGTTCTCCTACGAGCAGTACTTC.